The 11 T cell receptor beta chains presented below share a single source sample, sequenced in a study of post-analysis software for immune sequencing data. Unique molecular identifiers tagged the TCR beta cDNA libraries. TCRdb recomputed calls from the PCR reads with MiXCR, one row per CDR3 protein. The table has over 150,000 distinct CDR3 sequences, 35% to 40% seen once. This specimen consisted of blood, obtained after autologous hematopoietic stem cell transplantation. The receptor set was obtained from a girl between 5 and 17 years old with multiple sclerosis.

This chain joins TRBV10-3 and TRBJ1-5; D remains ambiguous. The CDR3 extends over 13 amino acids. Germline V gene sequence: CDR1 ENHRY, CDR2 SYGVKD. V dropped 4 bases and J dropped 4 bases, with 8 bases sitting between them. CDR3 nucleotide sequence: TGTGCCATCAGTGTCACCTTTAATCAGCCCCAGCATTTT. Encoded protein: CAISVTFNQPQHF.

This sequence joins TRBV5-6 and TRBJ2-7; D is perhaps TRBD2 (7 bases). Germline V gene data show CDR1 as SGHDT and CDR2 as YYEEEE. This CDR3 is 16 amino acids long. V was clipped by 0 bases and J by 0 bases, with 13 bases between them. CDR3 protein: CASSLASGGISYEQYF. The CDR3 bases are TGTGCCAGCAGCTTGGCGTCGGGGGGCATCTCCTACGAGCAGTACTTC.

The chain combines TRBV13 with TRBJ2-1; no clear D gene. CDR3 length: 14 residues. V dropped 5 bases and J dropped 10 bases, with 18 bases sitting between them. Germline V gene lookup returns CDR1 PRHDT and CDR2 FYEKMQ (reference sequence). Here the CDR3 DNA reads TGTGCCAGCAGCCCCCGGGCCGACCGTGGCGAGCAGTTCTTC. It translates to CASSPRADRGEQFF.

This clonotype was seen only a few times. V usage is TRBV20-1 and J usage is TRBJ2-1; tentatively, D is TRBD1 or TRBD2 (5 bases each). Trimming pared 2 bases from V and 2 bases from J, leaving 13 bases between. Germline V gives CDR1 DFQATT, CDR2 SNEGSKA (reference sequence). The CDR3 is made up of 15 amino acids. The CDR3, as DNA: TGCAGTGCTAGACCGGGGCAGGTGGCCTACAATGAGCAGTTCTTC. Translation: CSARPGQVAYNEQFF.

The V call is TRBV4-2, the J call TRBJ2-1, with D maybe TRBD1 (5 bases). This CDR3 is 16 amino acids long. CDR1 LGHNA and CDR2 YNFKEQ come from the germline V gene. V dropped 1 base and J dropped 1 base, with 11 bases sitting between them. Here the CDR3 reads CASSQGPQGSYNEQFF. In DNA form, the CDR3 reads TGTGCCAGCAGCCAAGGCCCCCAGGGATCCTACAATGAGCAGTTCTTC.

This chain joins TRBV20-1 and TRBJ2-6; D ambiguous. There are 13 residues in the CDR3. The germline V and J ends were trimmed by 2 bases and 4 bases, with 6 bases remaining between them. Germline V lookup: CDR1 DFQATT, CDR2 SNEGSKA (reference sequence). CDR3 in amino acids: CSARRDGANVLTF. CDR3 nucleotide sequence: TGCAGTGCTAGACGAGACGGGGCCAACGTCCTGACTTTC.

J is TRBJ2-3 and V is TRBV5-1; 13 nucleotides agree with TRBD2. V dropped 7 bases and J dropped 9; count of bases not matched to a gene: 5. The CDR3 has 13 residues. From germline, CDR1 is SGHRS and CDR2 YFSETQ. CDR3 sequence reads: CASGTSGMGTQYF. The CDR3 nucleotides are TGCGCCAGCGGGACTAGCGGGATGGGAACGCAGTATTTT.

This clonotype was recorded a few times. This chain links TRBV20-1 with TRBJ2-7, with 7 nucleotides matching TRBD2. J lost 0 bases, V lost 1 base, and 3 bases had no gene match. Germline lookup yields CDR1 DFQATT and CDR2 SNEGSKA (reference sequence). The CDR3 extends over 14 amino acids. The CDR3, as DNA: TGCAGTGCTAGAGGACGGGACTACTCCTACGAGCAGTACTTC. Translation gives CSARGRDYSYEQYF.

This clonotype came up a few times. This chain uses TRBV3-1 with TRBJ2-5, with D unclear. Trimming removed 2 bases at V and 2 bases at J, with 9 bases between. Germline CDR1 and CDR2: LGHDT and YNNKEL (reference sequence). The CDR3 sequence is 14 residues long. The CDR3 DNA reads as TGTGCCAGCAGCCAAATTTCGGCACAAGAGACCCAGTACTTC. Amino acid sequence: CASSQISAQETQYF.

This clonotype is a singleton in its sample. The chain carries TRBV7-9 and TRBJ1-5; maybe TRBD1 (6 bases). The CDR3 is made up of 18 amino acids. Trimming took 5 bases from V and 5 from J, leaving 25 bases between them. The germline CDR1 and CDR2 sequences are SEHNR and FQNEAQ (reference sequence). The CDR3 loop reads CASSPIKSAKGGDQPQHF. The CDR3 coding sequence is TGTGCCAGCAGCCCAATTAAGTCGGCCAAAGGGGGGGATCAGCCCCAGCATTTT.

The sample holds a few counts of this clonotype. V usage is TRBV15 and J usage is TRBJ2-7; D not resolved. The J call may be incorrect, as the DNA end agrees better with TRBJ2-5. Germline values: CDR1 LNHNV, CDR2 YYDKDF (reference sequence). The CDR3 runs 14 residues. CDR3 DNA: TGTGCCACCAGCAGTGACTGGGTTGGAGAGACCCAGTACTTC. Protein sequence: CATSSDWVGETQYF.